This T cell receptor beta chain was obtained from a study of blood T cell repertoires in COVID-19. At the level of the study: T cells, B-cell-depleted T cells, or PBMCs provided the cDNA or gDNA that served as material.

TCRdb keeps only in-frame clones here, not all; method: immunoSEQ multiplex PCR. The sample records about 210,000 clones, about 86% being singletons. Concerning this clone: Distinct nucleotide sequences in the sample also encode this CDR3.

V was shortened by 2 bases and J by 1 base, with 11 bases between the two germline ends. The V gene's germline CDR1 is SGHTA and CDR2 FQGNSA. The CDR3 runs 15 residues. Sample: peripheral blood. This chain connects TRBV7-2 to TRBJ1-1; perhaps TRBD1 as D (6 bases). This receptor was identified in a woman in her 70s with acute or convalescent COVID-19. The CDR3 loop reads CASSLSGAPNTEAFF. The CDR3 DNA reads as TGTGCCAGCAGCTTATCAGGGGCCCCGAACACTGAAGCTTTCTTT.